Shown below are 27 T cell receptor beta chains from a single sample sequenced in a study of T-cell reconstitution after alpha-beta-depleted transplantation in children. This sample's TCRbeta library carried unique molecular identifier barcodes. TCRdb passed the PCR reads through MiXCR, listing each CDR3 protein once. The sample gives a few hundred thousand distinct CDR3 sequences, around two fifths of which show up once; under 35% is in the top ten. This specimen consisted of PBMCs, obtained before TCRalphabeta/CD19-depleted stem cell transplant. Receptor source: a girl aged 2-15 years with aplastic anemia, due to receive a stem cell transplant.

In this sample, this clonotype turned up many times. The chain has TRBV10-3 and TRBJ2-1; 11 bases match TRBD2. The CDR3 extends over 16 amino acids. Per germline, CDR1 ENHRY and CDR2 SYGVKD. Trimming at V came to 6 bases and at J to 0 bases, leaving 4 bases not matched to a gene. The CDR3 DNA reads TGTGCCATCAGCGAGACTAGCGGGACCTCCTACAATGAGCAGTTCTTC. It specifies CAISETSGTSYNEQFF.

The chain is built from TRBV20-1 and TRBJ2-7; D ambiguous. The V gene's germline CDR1 is DFQATT and CDR2 SNEGSKA (reference sequence). This CDR3 is 14 amino acids long. Trimming left V 1 base short and J 3 bases short, with 13 bases between. This CDR3 is CSARGADKIYEQYF. DNA of the CDR3: TGCAGTGCTAGAGGGGCCGACAAGATCTACGAGCAGTACTTC.

The table lists this clonotype with many counts. The genes are TRBV10-3 and TRBJ2-7; 10 bases map to TRBD1. Germline V gene lookup returns CDR1 ENHRY and CDR2 SYGVKD. J gave up 5 bases and V 0 bases, and 4 bases lay outside the gene matches. The CDR3 covers 15 residues. The CDR3 loop is CAISESRDRGNEQYF. The CDR3 DNA sequence: TGTGCCATCAGTGAGTCGAGGGACAGGGGCAACGAGCAGTACTTC.

This clonotype was found many times. J is TRBJ2-2 and V is TRBV4-2, with D perhaps matching TRBD1 or TRBD2 (5 bases each). The CDR3 length is 14 residues. CDR1 is LGHNA, CDR2 YNFKEQ, per germline. The ends were cut back, 3 bases at V and 1 base at J, with 6 bases in the middle. CDR3 protein: CASSHGGNTGELFF. CDR3 nucleotides: TGTGCCAGCAGCCATGGGGGGAACACCGGGGAGCTGTTTTTT.

This clonotype appeared once. The gene calls are TRBV5-1 and TRBJ1-1; 8 nucleotides line up with TRBD1. The germline gives CDR1 SGHRS, CDR2 YFSETQ. The CDR3 runs 16 residues. Trimming removed 2 bases from V and 2 bases from J; junction bases left unmatched: 8. The CDR3 DNA reads TGCGCCAGCAGCTTTCAGGGGGCGGAAGGAAACACTGAAGCTTTCTTT. Its protein product is CASSFQGAEGNTEAFF. Full variable domain (missing parts from reference TRBV5-1 and TRBJ1-1): KAGVTQTPRYLIKTRGQQVTLSCSPISGHRSVSWYQQTPGQGLQFLFEYFSETQRNKGNFPGRFSGRQFSNSRSEMNVSTLELGDSALYLCASSFQGAEGNTEAFFGQGTRLTVV.

The rearrangement uses TRBV20-1 and TRBJ2-3; 9 bases are shared with TRBD1. The CDR3 runs to 14 residues. Germline CDR1 is DFQATT and CDR2 is SNEGSKA (reference sequence). The junction had 10 bases not matched to a gene; V was cut back by 6 bases and J by 6 bases. The CDR3 reads CSANRDRESDTQYF. In DNA form, the CDR3 reads TGCAGTGCCAACCGGGACAGGGAATCGGATACGCAGTATTTT.

The rearrangement links TRBV6-1 to TRBJ2-3; D is possibly TRBD2 (6 bases). The CDR3 spans 14 residues. Germline values: CDR1 MNHNS, CDR2 SASEGT. V lost 6 bases and J lost 6, with 16 bases in between. CDR3: CASSPRGRVDTQYF. For the CDR3, the DNA is TGTGCCAGCAGCCCGCGGGGCAGGGTTGATACGCAGTATTTT.

This clonotype was counted once. This chain links TRBV20-1 with TRBJ2-7, with unresolved D. V lost 3 bases, J lost 1 base, and 10 bases lay in between. Germline CDR1 reads DFQATT; CDR2 reads SNEGSKA (reference sequence). CDR3 length: 13 residues. As DNA, the CDR3 is TGCAGTGCTAGGGACCGGGTGTCCTACGAGCAGTACTTC. Residues: CSARDRVSYEQYF.

This clonotype has more than one count but fewer than ten. The chain combines TRBV7-9 with TRBJ1-1, with D hard to call. The CDR3 totals 14 residues. Germline CDR1 is SEHNR and CDR2 is FQNEAQ (reference sequence). V was clipped by 5 bases and J by 1 base, with 11 bases between them. The DNA of the CDR3 is TGTGCCAGCAGCCCGGCGGACCCGAACACTGAAGCTTTCTTT. Protein product: CASSPADPNTEAFF.

The V and J genes are TRBV29-1 and TRBJ2-3; D is undetermined. This CDR3 has 14 residues. Trimming pared 7 bases from V and 5 bases from J, leaving 19 bases between. Germline V gene data show CDR1 as SQVTM and CDR2 as ANQGSEA. The CDR3 DNA is TGCAGCGCGGACGGATCCTCGAGCGTAGATACGCAGTATTTT. It codes for CSADGSSSVDTQYF.

J is TRBJ2-2 and V is TRBV7-8; 13 nucleotides align to TRBD2. Germline lookup yields CDR1 SGHVS and CDR2 FQNEAQ. The ends lost 4 bases at V and 7 bases at J; junction bases unmatched: 9. The length of the CDR3 is 17 residues. CDR3 coding DNA: TGTGCCAGCAGCTCAACGACTAGCGGGAGGCGTGGCGGGGAGCTGTTTTTT. It yields the protein CASSSTTSGRRGGELFF.

This clonotype appeared a single time. The chain uses TRBV20-1 and TRBJ2-3; TRBD2 matches at 9 bases. V shed 3 bases, J shed 2 bases, and the junction held 6 bases outside the gene matches. The CDR3 length is 15 residues. The germline CDR1 and CDR2 sequences are DFQATT and SNEGSKA (reference sequence). The CDR3 coding sequence is TGCAGTGCTAGGGACCCTAGCGGGAACACAGATACGCAGTATTTT. Protein sequence: CSARDPSGNTDTQYF.

This clonotype turned up a few times. The CDR3 spells CASRSDLAYEQYF. The CDR3 DNA follows: TGCGCCAGCAGGAGTGACCTAGCCTACGAGCAGTACTTC. This chain connects TRBV5-1 to TRBJ2-7; D remains ambiguous. Germline V gives CDR1 SGHRS, CDR2 YFSETQ. This CDR3 has 13 residues. V shed 5 bases and J shed 2 bases, with 11 bases lying between them. Variable domain in full (rest from reference TRBV5-1 and TRBJ2-7): KAGVTQTPRYLIKTRGQQVTLSCSPISGHRSVSWYQQTPGQGLQFLFEYFSETQRNKGNFPGRFSGRQFSNSRSEMNVSTLELGDSALYLCASRSDLAYEQYFGPGTRLTVT.

The chain links TRBV4-1 to TRBJ2-3, with 8 positions matching TRBD1. The V segment lost 3 bases and the J segment 4 bases; nucleotides outside the gene matches: 12. The CDR3 totals 17 residues. CDR1 and CDR2 (germline): MGHRA, YSYEKL. CDR3 bases: TGCGCCAGCAGCCATCCCTCCCGACAGGGGTTGGCAGATACGCAGTATTTT. It is translated as CASSHPSRQGLADTQYF.

The chain couples TRBV20-1 to TRBJ2-3, with D uncertain. Germline V lookup: CDR1 DFQATT, CDR2 SNEGSKA (reference sequence). V was shortened by 2 bases and J by 0 bases, with 3 bases between the two germline ends. This CDR3 spans 12 amino acids. DNA for the CDR3: TGCAGTGCTAGACAGAGCACAGATACGCAGTATTTT. Translating it yields CSARQSTDTQYF.

The chain employs TRBV6-5 and TRBJ1-3, with 10 nucleotides matching TRBD1. J was trimmed by 5 bases and V by 4 bases; bases with no gene match: 2. The CDR3 consists of 14 residues. CDR1 and CDR2 (germline): MNHEY, SVGAGI. The CDR3 DNA is TGTGCCAGCAGTTGGGACAGGGGTAGAAACACCATATATTTT. Protein product: CASSWDRGRNTIYF.

This clonotype was observed a handful of times. The rearrangement joins TRBV18 to TRBJ2-1; weak D call: TRBD2 (6 bases). The CDR3 is 16 amino acids. Per germline, CDR1 KGHSH and CDR2 LQKENI. The V and J ends lost 4 bases and 4 bases respectively, with 17 bases between them. CDR3 loop: CASSREAGGLYNEQFF. CDR3 in DNA: TGTGCCAGCTCACGTGAAGCGGGCGGCCTTTACAATGAGCAGTTCTTC.

The rearrangement links TRBV29-1 to TRBJ2-5; 7 nucleotides align to TRBD1. With 3 bases clipped from V and 4 bases from J, the junction kept 5 bases outside the gene matches. CDR3 length equals 13 residues. The germline CDR1 and CDR2 sequences are SQVTM and ANQGSEA. DNA of the CDR3: TGCAGCGTTGACCGACAGGGCGTAGAGACCCAGTACTTC. Its protein product is CSVDRQGVETQYF. Based on the CDR3 plus reference TRBV29-1 and TRBJ2-5, the full variable domain is SAVISQKPSRDICQRGTSLTIQCQVDSQVTMMFWYRQQPGQSLTLIATANQGSEATYESGFVIDKFPISRPNLTFSTLTVSNMSPEDSSIYLCSVDRQGVETQYFGPGTRLLVL.

The chain couples TRBV20-1 to TRBJ2-3; either TRBD1 or TRBD2 may fit D (5 bases each). Germline V gene lookup returns CDR1 DFQATT and CDR2 SNEGSKA (reference sequence). The CDR3 sequence is 17 residues long. V shed 1 base and J shed 0 bases, with 17 bases lying between them. The CDR3 protein is CSARGMGRWTSTDTQYF. The CDR3 DNA reads as TGCAGTGCTAGAGGGATGGGACGGTGGACTAGCACAGATACGCAGTATTTT.

The chain couples TRBV4-2 to TRBJ2-5; no firm D call. The CDR3 is made up of 15 amino acids. The V gene lost 2 bases and the J gene lost 2 bases, with 12 bases spanning the gap. Germline V lookup: CDR1 LGHNA, CDR2 YNFKEQ. The CDR3 is CASSQFDKKQETQYF. The CDR3 DNA reads TGTGCCAGCAGCCAATTCGACAAGAAGCAAGAGACCCAGTACTTC.

This CDR3 reads CASSEGHGNQPQHF. The DNA for the CDR3 is TGTGCCAGCAGTGAAGGACATGGGAATCAGCCCCAGCATTTT. This rearrangement joins TRBV6-1 to TRBJ1-5; D remains ambiguous. Deletions cut 1 base from V and 4 bases from J, with 8 bases between. Per the germline V gene, CDR1 is MNHNS and CDR2 is SASEGT. The CDR3 loop spans 14 amino acids.

V and J are TRBV6-1 and TRBJ2-7; 8 bases map to TRBD1. Per germline, CDR1 MNHNS and CDR2 SASEGT. The CDR3 extends over 14 amino acids. The ends lost 6 bases at V and 4 bases at J; junction bases unmatched: 8. The CDR3 DNA follows: TGTGCCAGCAGGCCCGGGACAGGCGAATACGAGCAGTACTTC. This gives the protein CASRPGTGEYEQYF.

This clonotype has at least ten counts. The V call is TRBV7-2, the J call TRBJ2-7; D is unresolved. CDR3 length: 13 residues. The V gene's germline CDR1 is SGHTA and CDR2 FQGNSA. V gave up 5 bases and J gave up 5 bases, with 13 bases separating them. In DNA form, the CDR3 reads TGTGCCAGCAGCCTGCTTGCTGCGAACGAGCAGTACTTC. Protein product: CASSLLAANEQYF.

This sequence joins TRBV5-5 and TRBJ2-1, with 14 bases aligning to TRBD2. Germline V lookup: CDR1 SGHKS, CDR2 YYEKEE (reference sequence). Germline trimming cut 3 bases from V and 3 bases from J; bases unmatched to any gene: 5. There are 17 residues in the CDR3. CDR3 sequence reads: CASSSGLAGALYNEQFF. In DNA, the CDR3 is TGTGCCAGCAGCTCGGGACTAGCGGGAGCTCTCTACAATGAGCAGTTCTTC.

This chain links TRBV12-3 or TRBV12-4 with TRBJ1-2, with 10 bases fitting TRBD1. V gave up 6 bases and J gave up 7 bases; unmatched junction bases: 8. CDR3 length: 14 amino acids. This CDR3 reads CASRLGQGLRGYTF. CDR3 DNA: TGTGCCAGCAGGCTGGGACAGGGGTTGCGTGGCTACACCTTC.

This clonotype was found a few times. The chain combines TRBV20-1 with TRBJ1-1, with TRBD1 identical over 12 bases. The CDR3 is made up of 11 amino acids. With 6 bases clipped from V and 9 bases from J, the junction kept 2 bases outside the gene matches. Germline V lookup: CDR1 DFQATT, CDR2 SNEGSKA (reference sequence). The CDR3 bases are TGCAGTGCCGGGACAGGGGGCAAAGCTTTCTTT. Translating it yields CSAGTGGKAFF.

The V gene is TRBV28, the J gene TRBJ2-7; D not certain. Trimming took off 6 bases at V and 3 bases at J, with 6 bases between the two ends. The germline CDR1 and CDR2 sequences are MDHEN and SYDVKM. This CDR3 contains 11 residues. The CDR3 DNA follows: TGTGCCAGCAGAATAAACTACGAGCAGTACTTC. Protein: CASRINYEQYF.